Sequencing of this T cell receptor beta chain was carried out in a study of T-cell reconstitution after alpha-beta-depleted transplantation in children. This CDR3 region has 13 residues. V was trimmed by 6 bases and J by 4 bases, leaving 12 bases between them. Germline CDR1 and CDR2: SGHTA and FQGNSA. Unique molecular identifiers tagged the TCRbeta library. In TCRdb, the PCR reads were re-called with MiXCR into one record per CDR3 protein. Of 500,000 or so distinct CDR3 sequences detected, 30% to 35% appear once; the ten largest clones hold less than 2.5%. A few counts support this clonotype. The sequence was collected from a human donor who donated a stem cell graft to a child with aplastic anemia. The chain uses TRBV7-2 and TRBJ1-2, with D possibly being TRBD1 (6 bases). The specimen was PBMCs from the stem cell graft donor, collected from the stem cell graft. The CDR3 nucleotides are TGTGCCAGCAGAAAGGACAGCCTCTATGGCTACACCTTC. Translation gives CASRKDSLYGYTF.